This is a list of T cell receptor beta chains from one sample in a study of T cell changes during pregnancy in multiple sclerosis. Clones were read by immunoSEQ multiplex PCR, and TCRdb kept only the in-frame ones, dropping some. The sample contains tens of thousands of clones, 90% to 95% of which appear only once. The sample in question was CD4+ T cells from peripheral blood mononuclear cells, obtained in the first trimester of pregnancy. The receptor source for this set is a female donor with multiple sclerosis, enrolled in a pregnancy study. Both conserved end residues are part of each CDR3. Fields, in order: CDR3 protein, CDR3 DNA, V gene, D gene, clone size, J gene. A D gene is named only where the DNA matches it firmly. Rows may omit the clone size; those that give it use once, few, many or a size class.

CAITRGGQRAGAFF	TGTGCCATCACCAGGGGTGGTCAAAGGGCAGGAGCTTTCTTT	TRBV10-3	.	.	TRBJ1-1
CASSLGGRDNLYEQYF	TGCGCCAGCAGCCTGGGGGGGCGGGACAACCTCTACGAGCAGTACTTC	TRBV4-3	.	.	TRBJ2-7
CATSPGLAGALGETQYF	TGTGCCACCAGCCCCGGACTAGCGGGGGCACTCGGAGAGACCCAGTACTTC	TRBV15	TRBD2	.	TRBJ2-5
CASSGTDSNQPQHF	TGTGCCAGCTCAGGGACAGATAGCAATCAGCCCCAGCATTTT	TRBV18	TRBD1	.	TRBJ1-5
CASAVSNQPQHF	TGTGCCAGCGCGGTTAGCAATCAGCCCCAGCATTTT	TRBV6-1	.	.	TRBJ1-5
CASSLSVLAGGLGETQYF	TGTGCCAGCAGCTTAAGCGTCTTAGCGGGGGGGCTCGGGGAGACCCAGTACTTC	TRBV7-2	TRBD2	.	TRBJ2-5
CASSFKTGLNQPQHF	TGTGCCAGCAGCTTTAAGACAGGGTTGAATCAGCCCCAGCATTTT	TRBV5-6	TRBD1	.	TRBJ1-5
CASSLDRAGWMNTEAFF	TGTGCCAGCAGTCTCGACAGGGCGGGGTGGATGAACACTGAAGCTTTCTTT	TRBV27	TRBD1	.	TRBJ1-1
CASSQTGGVETQYF	TGTGCCAGCAGCCAAACGGGGGGGGTGGAGACCCAGTACTTC	TRBV7-2	TRBD2	.	TRBJ2-5
CASSPQANTGELFF	TGTGCCAGCAGCCCCCAGGCGAACACCGGGGAGCTGTTTTTT	TRBV7-2	.	.	TRBJ2-2
CASKDGGGPQDTQYF	TGTGCCAGCAAGGATGGCGGGGGGCCCCAAGATACGCAGTATTTT	TRBV2	TRBD2	few	TRBJ2-3
CASSQDLTGGANGEQYF	TGTGCCAGCAGCCAAGATCTTACAGGGGGCGCGAATGGCGAGCAGTACTTC	TRBV14	TRBD1	once	TRBJ2-7
CASSYGGAEAFF	TGTGCCAGCAGTTACGGCGGGGCGGAAGCTTTCTTT	TRBV6-5	.	.	TRBJ1-1
CASSQEFQGVDYGYTF	TGCGCCAGCAGCCAAGAATTTCAGGGGGTGGACTATGGCTACACCTTC	TRBV4-3	TRBD1	.	TRBJ1-2
CASSSRFRGGNYGYTF	TGTGCCAGCTCATCGCGCTTTAGAGGGGGTAACTATGGCTACACCTTC	TRBV18	.	few	TRBJ1-2
CAIIREPNTEAFF	TGTGCCATCATCAGGGAACCGAACACTGAAGCTTTCTTT	TRBV10-3	.	.	TRBJ1-1
CASGQRKDQPQHF	TGTGCCAGCGGACAAAGGAAAGATCAGCCCCAGCATTTT	TRBV6-1	.	once	TRBJ1-5
CASSVGGEETQYF	TGTGCCAGCAGCGTAGGGGGCGAAGAGACCCAGTACTTC	TRBV9	.	.	TRBJ2-5
CASSLDSGGSGNTIYF	TGTGCCAGCAGCTTAGATAGCGGCGGATCCGGAAACACCATATATTTT	TRBV7-2	.	.	TRBJ1-3
CASSWGASQPQHF	TGTGCCAGCAGCTGGGGAGCTTCGCAGCCCCAGCATTTT	TRBV7-2	.	.	TRBJ1-5
CASSTQSGGGTDTQYF	TGTGCCAGCAGTACTCAGAGCGGGGGCGGGACAGATACGCAGTATTTT	TRBV2	TRBD2	.	TRBJ2-3
CASSPGTANTEAFF	TGCGCCAGCAGCCCCGGGACAGCGAACACTGAAGCTTTCTTT	TRBV5-1	TRBD1	.	TRBJ1-1
CASSQGGPVEQFF	TGTGCCAGCAGCCAAGGAGGGCCAGTCGAGCAGTTCTTC	TRBV7-3	.	.	TRBJ2-1
CASSVLAGVTGELFF	TGTGCCAGCAGCGTACTAGCGGGGGTCACCGGGGAGCTGTTTTTT	TRBV9	TRBD2	.	TRBJ2-2
CASSYPSGGEHEQYF	TGTGCCAGCAGTTACCCAAGCGGGGGGGAACACGAGCAGTACTTC	TRBV6-5	TRBD2	.	TRBJ2-7
CASSQGGGASYEQYF	TGTGCCAGCAGCCAAGGCGGGGGGGCCTCCTACGAGCAGTACTTC	TRBV4-2	TRBD2	.	TRBJ2-7